This is a list of T cell receptor beta chains from one sample in a study of T-cell memory formation after mild COVID-19. Via MiXCR, TCRdb re-called the 5' RACE reads, giving one row per CDR3 protein. Of under 300,000 distinct CDR3 sequences in the sample, 16% were seen once. Sequencing was performed on PBMCs or a T cell subset sorted from them (not recorded which). These receptor sequences come from a man between 18 and 35 years old who had mild COVID-19 (a few samples of this study predate the infection). Cell type and time point are not known. The CDR3 runs from the conserved cysteine through the conserved F or W. The D gene is left open where the match is weak. Clone size is not always given. Where it is, it says once, few, many or a class for expanded clones.

d_call,j_call,v_call,clone_size,cdr3_nt,cdr3_aa
-,TRBJ1-5,TRBV20-1,few,TGCAGTGCCCTCGAGGTTTTAGACGGGACCCTGATGCCCCAGCATTTT,CSALEVLDGTLMPQHF
TRBD2,TRBJ2-3,TRBV20-1,-,TGCAGTGCTATAGCGGGGGGGAGCACAGATACGCAGTATTTT,CSAIAGGSTDTQYF
-,TRBJ2-1,TRBV5-1,few,TGCGCCAGCAGCTTGGACCCTAAGGACAATGAGCAGTTCTTC,CASSLDPKDNEQFF
TRBD2,TRBJ2-3,TRBV6-2/TRBV6-3,-,TGTGCCAGCCGTCAACCGGGACTAGCGGACTACACAGATACGCAGTATTTT,CASRQPGLADYTDTQYF
TRBD2,TRBJ2-5,TRBV12-5,once,TGTGCTAGTGGCCCGGGGGGGGCCCGGGAGACCCAGTACTTC,CASGPGGARETQYF
TRBD2,TRBJ2-5,TRBV2,-,TGTGCCAGCAGCGGTAGACTAGCGGGTGAAGAGACCCAGTACTTC,CASSGRLAGEETQYF
-,TRBJ2-5,TRBV11-2,few,TGTGCCAGCAGCTTAGGTATGGCCCGGGCAGCAGCTGGAGAGACCCAGTACTTC,CASSLGMARAAAGETQYF
-,TRBJ2-3,TRBV9,-,TGTGCCAGCAGCCCCCAGGTCCAACCATTGGGGTTCGGGCAGTATTTT,CASSPQVQPLGFGQYF
-,TRBJ2-3,TRBV7-8,-,TGTGCCAGCAGCTCCACAGGGGATACGCAGTATTTT,CASSSTGDTQYF
TRBD2,TRBJ2-5,TRBV2,-,TGTGCCAGCAGCTGGACTAGCGGGGGGGCGAAGACCCAGTACTTC,CASSWTSGGAKTQYF
TRBD1,TRBJ2-7,TRBV5-1,many,TGCGCCAGCAGCTCCGTGACAGGGTCCTACGAGCAGTACTTC,CASSSVTGSYEQYF
-,TRBJ1-2,TRBV20-1,-,TGCAGTGCTAGGGACACTCTGGTCCCCTATGGCTACACCTTC,CSARDTLVPYGYTF
-,TRBJ2-2,TRBV9,few,TGTGCCAGCAGCGCCACCGGTGGACATCCCACCGGGGAGCTGTTTTTT,CASSATGGHPTGELFF
-,TRBJ1-5,TRBV6-5,few,TGTGCCAGCCCCTCCCGGGGTGATAGCAATCAGCCCCAGCATTTT,CASPSRGDSNQPQHF
TRBD1,TRBJ2-3,TRBV5-1,-,TGCGCCAGCAGCCGACAGGGCTGGCCAGATACGCAGTATTTT,CASSRQGWPDTQYF
-,TRBJ2-3,TRBV10-3,few,TGTGCCATCAGTGAGAGAGGGGCGGGGGCAAGCACAGATACGCAGTATTTT,CAISERGAGASTDTQYF
-,TRBJ2-2,TRBV27,-,TGTGCCAGCAGTTATGCCCGTGACACCGGGGAGCTGTTTTTT,CASSYARDTGELFF
-,TRBJ1-2,TRBV4-1,few,TGCGCCAGCAGCCAAGATTTGGGTCTAGGCGGCTACACCTTC,CASSQDLGLGGYTF
-,TRBJ2-1,TRBV23-1,-,TGCGCCAGCAGTCAACGAAAGTTCCACAATGAGCAGTTCTTC,CASSQRKFHNEQFF
-,TRBJ1-6,TRBV2,-,TGTGCCAGCAGACCGGGACCGGATTCACCCCTCCACTTT,CASRPGPDSPLHF
-,TRBJ1-5,TRBV9,-,TGTGCCAGCAATGATGGGGAAAACAATCAGCCCCAGCATTTT,CASNDGENNQPQHF
-,TRBJ2-3,TRBV12-3/TRBV12-4,few,TGTGCCAGCAGCCCTGGGGTACCAGATACGCAGTATTTT,CASSPGVPDTQYF
-,TRBJ2-5,TRBV20-1,few,TGCAGTGCCATAGATGGACGGGGGGCCCAAGAGACCCAGTACTTC,CSAIDGRGAQETQYF
-,TRBJ2-1,TRBV4-3,-,TGCGCCAGCAGCCAGAGCTCTAATGAGCAGTTCTTC,CASSQSSNEQFF
-,TRBJ2-2,TRBV5-1,-,TGCGCCAGCAGCTTGGCCGCACTCCTAAACACCGGGGAGCTGTTTTTT,CASSLAALLNTGELFF
-,TRBJ1-5,TRBV7-2,-,TGTGCCAGCAGGGAACTGGCCCACAATCAGCCCCAGCATTTT,CASRELAHNQPQHF
-,TRBJ1-1,TRBV7-2,-,TGTGCCAGCAGCGGAACGGGTCTGAACACTGAAGCTTTCTTT,CASSGTGLNTEAFF
TRBD1,TRBJ1-2,TRBV28,-,TGTGCCAGCCAAACAGGGGGCCCCTCACGTGGCTACACCTTC,CASQTGGPSRGYTF
-,TRBJ1-1,TRBV20-1,-,TGCAGTGCTAACCCCTGGGGGGGAGAAACTGAAGCTTTCTTT,CSANPWGGETEAFF
TRBD1,TRBJ2-7,TRBV2,few,TGTGCCAGTCTCCGGGACAGGGAGACAAAAGAGCAGTACTTC,CASLRDRETKEQYF
TRBD1,TRBJ1-2,TRBV5-1,-,TGCGCCAGCAGACCCCGGCAGGGGGACTATGGCTACACCTTC,CASRPRQGDYGYTF
TRBD2,TRBJ2-3,TRBV5-1,many,TGCGCCAGCAGGGACTATAGCGGGGGAGATACGCAGTATTTT,CASRDYSGGDTQYF
-,TRBJ1-2,TRBV6-2/TRBV6-3,-,TGTGCCAGCACCAGAGGAGGTGGCTACACCTTC,CASTRGGGYTF
TRBD2,TRBJ2-3,TRBV9,few,TGTGCCAGCAGCAATCTTGCCGCGGGGGGGCCGGTAGATACGCAGTATTTT,CASSNLAAGGPVDTQYF
-,TRBJ2-1,TRBV19,-,TGTGCCAGTAGTGTTCGGACGAATGAGCAGTTCTTC,CASSVRTNEQFF
-,TRBJ1-6,TRBV5-1,-,TGCGCCAGCAGCTTTGGAACGGATTCACCCCTCCACTTT,CASSFGTDSPLHF
-,TRBJ2-1,TRBV7-2,few,TGTGCCAGCAGCCTCCACCCCGAGAATGAGCAGTTCTTC,CASSLHPENEQFF
-,TRBJ2-3,TRBV24-1,many,TGTGCCACCAGTGATTTGACTAGTCTTGCAGATACGCAGTATTTT,CATSDLTSLADTQYF